This passage covers 21 T cell receptor beta chains from one sample sequenced in a study of T cells after yellow fever vaccination. TCRdb reprocessed the 5' RACE reads with MiXCR, giving one entry per CDR3 protein. The table includes 250,000 or so distinct CDR3 sequences, about 3.9% detected once. This sample comprised PBMCs, obtained 15 days after the yellow fever booster vaccination. These receptors came from a man between 18 and 29 years old who received the YFV17D yellow fever vaccine.

This clonotype was found many times. The V gene is TRBV7-9, the J gene TRBJ1-2; D is unclear. The germline CDR1 and CDR2 sequences are SEHNR and FQNEAQ (reference sequence). This CDR3 has 15 residues. V was shortened by 1 base and J by 8 bases, with 17 bases between the two germline ends. CDR3 DNA: TGTGCCAGCAGCTTAGAGTTGTCGGCGGTTTGGGGCTACACCTTC. Translation gives CASSLELSAVWGYTF.

Many counts were recorded for this clonotype. The V and J genes are TRBV4-3 and TRBJ2-3, with 12 positions matching TRBD2. Germline CDR1 and CDR2: LGHNA and YSLEER. The CDR3 length is 18 residues. The trim removed 5 bases at V and 5 bases at J, leaving 14 bases unmatched. DNA for the CDR3: TGCGCCAGCAGCATACTCCCCCCTAGCGGGGGGGCCGTAGATACGCAGTATTTT. Protein sequence: CASSILPPSGGAVDTQYF.

The chain couples TRBV14 to TRBJ2-2, with D unclear. Germline lookup yields CDR1 SGHDN and CDR2 FVKESK. The CDR3 contains 15 residues. The germline V and J ends were trimmed by 3 bases and 4 bases, with 12 bases remaining between them. CDR3 sequence: CASSQVAYGTGELFF. For the CDR3, the DNA is TGTGCCAGCAGCCAGGTGGCCTACGGCACCGGGGAGCTGTTTTTT. Filled out from reference TRBV14 and TRBJ2-2, the complete variable domain reads EAGVTQFPSHSVIEKGQTVTLRCDPISGHDNLYWYRRVMGKEIKFLLHFVKESKQDESGMPNNRFLAERTGGTYSTLKVQPAELEDSGVYFCASSQVAYGTGELFFGEGSRLTVL.

The chain uses TRBV7-7 and TRBJ2-7; TRBD1 might be the D (5 bases). V was clipped by 6 bases and J by 7 bases, with 16 bases between them. CDR3 length: 13 amino acids. The germline gives CDR1 SSHAT, CDR2 FNYEAQ (reference sequence). The CDR3 sequence is CASRRDWGQEQYF. Here the CDR3 DNA reads TGTGCCAGCAGGCGAGACTGGGGCCAAGAGCAGTACTTC.

This clonotype was counted at least ten times. This chain joins TRBV28 and TRBJ1-2; maybe TRBD1 (5 bases). CDR1 and CDR2 from the germline V gene are MDHEN and SYDVKM. The CDR3 extends over 12 amino acids. Trimming took off 6 bases at V and 8 bases at J, with 13 bases between the two ends. CDR3 amino acids: CASRPGGYGYTF. In DNA, the CDR3 is TGTGCCAGCAGACCCGGGGGTTACGGCTACACCTTC.

This clonotype was counted many times. The rearrangement links TRBV9 to TRBJ2-7; maybe TRBD1 (6 bases). CDR3 length: 15 amino acids. Between the trimmed V and J ends, which lost 4 bases and 2 bases, there was a span of 16 bases. CDR1 is SGDLS and CDR2 is YYNGEE in the germline V gene. The CDR3 sequence: CASSHRDKIPYEQYF. The DNA of the CDR3 is TGTGCCAGCAGCCACCGGGACAAAATTCCCTACGAGCAGTACTTC.

This clonotype was seen repeatedly, ten times or more. This rearrangement joins TRBV15 to TRBJ2-2, with 9 positions matching TRBD1. Per germline, CDR1 LNHNV and CDR2 YYDKDF (reference sequence). There are 15 residues in the CDR3. V gave up 8 bases and J gave up 6 bases; unmatched junction bases: 10. The CDR3 nucleotides read TGTGCCACCGGGTTGGGGACAGGGATGGCCGGGGAGCTGTTTTTT. Translating it yields CATGLGTGMAGELFF.

About this clonotype itself: This sequence may be a read error, since a much larger clone differs from it by one base. This rearrangement joins TRBV5-1 to TRBJ2-1, with 9 bases that match TRBD1. V shed 3 bases, J shed 8 bases, and the junction held 12 bases outside the gene matches. Germline V CDR1 and CDR2: SGHRS, YFSETQ. CDR3 size: 16 residues. DNA of the CDR3: TGCGCCAGCAGCTCTGAGGGGACAGGGATTACTGATGAGCAGTTCTTC. Amino acid sequence: CASSSEGTGITDEQFF.

This clonotype has a count of ten or more. V usage is TRBV7-2 and J usage is TRBJ1-1; D not resolved. V shed 5 bases and J shed 1 base, with 17 bases lying between them. The CDR3 is 16 residues long. Germline loops: CDR1 SGHTA, CDR2 FQGNSA. CDR3 DNA sequence: TGTGCCAGCAGCCCCAGCGTTTTGACTAGGAACACTGAAGCTTTCTTT. Translation gives CASSPSVLTRNTEAFF.

This clonotype was recorded at least ten times. The chain employs TRBV20-1 and TRBJ2-7; no firm D call. The V and J ends lost 0 bases and 4 bases respectively, with 10 bases between them. CDR3 length: 13 residues. From germline, CDR1 is DFQATT and CDR2 SNEGSKA (reference sequence). CDR3: CSAREGRAYEQYF. The DNA for the CDR3 is TGCAGTGCTAGAGAGGGTAGGGCTTACGAGCAGTACTTC.

This clonotype appeared many times. The chain employs TRBV4-1 and TRBJ2-7, with D unresolved. V was cut by 4 bases and J by 3 bases, with 13 bases left in between. CDR3 length equals 14 residues. Germline CDR1 is MGHRA and CDR2 is YSYEKL. CDR3 amino acids: CASSPSPRSYEQYV. The CDR3 nucleotides read TGCGCCAGCAGCCCCTCGCCGCGGAGCTACGAGCAGTACGTC.

The chain has TRBV10-2 and TRBJ1-6; 9 bases agree with TRBD1. After removal of 6 bases from V and 10 bases from J, the junction contained 7 bases not matched to a gene. CDR1 and CDR2 (germline): WSHSY, SAAADI. This CDR3 contains 14 residues. The CDR3 nucleotides read TGCGCCAGCAGGGAAGCCGGACAGGGGTCACCCCTCCACTTT. Translating gives CASREAGQGSPLHF.

Ten or more counts support this clonotype. This chain uses TRBV6-5 with TRBJ1-2, with 10 bases matching TRBD1. The V and J ends lost 5 bases and 14 bases, in that order; junction bases with no gene match: 14. The V gene's germline CDR1 is MNHEY and CDR2 SVGAGI. The CDR3 extends over 14 amino acids. In nucleotides, the CDR3 is TGTGCCAGCAGTGAACAAGGGACAGGGGAGAGGGGGACCTTC. Translation gives CASSEQGTGERGTF.

This clonotype has ten or more counts. CDR3 amino acids: CASFVLGGAMFF. The DNA of the CDR3 is TGTGCCAGCTTTGTTCTTGGGGGGGCCATGTTCTTC. This chain joins TRBV6-5 and TRBJ2-1, with D maybe TRBD2 (7 bases). The V end lost 8 bases, the J end lost 15 bases, and 20 bases lay between the germline ends. The CDR3 sequence is 12 residues long. The germline V gene has CDR1 MNHEY and CDR2 SVGAGI.

This clonotype was recorded many times. CDR3 sequence: CASSEEQGGYGYTF. The CDR3 DNA reads as TGTGCCAGCAGTGAGGAACAGGGAGGCTATGGCTACACCTTC. This rearrangement joins TRBV2 to TRBJ1-2, with D maybe TRBD1 (6 bases). From germline, CDR1 is SNHLY and CDR2 FYNNEI. V lost 3 bases, J lost 4 bases, and 12 bases lay in between. The CDR3 spans 14 residues.

Ten or more counts support this clonotype. This rearrangement joins TRBV29-1 to TRBJ1-1; D perhaps matches TRBD1 (5 bases). The CDR3 consists of 12 residues. V was trimmed by 6 bases and J by 5 bases, leaving 13 bases between them. The germline V gene has CDR1 SQVTM and CDR2 ANQGSEA. Here the CDR3 reads CSVGTSWTEAFF. CDR3 coding DNA: TGCAGCGTCGGGACTTCGTGGACTGAAGCTTTCTTT.

The chain combines TRBV23-1 with TRBJ2-3, with 7 bases fitting TRBD1. TRBV23-1 is an ORF for which the function is uncertain. V lost 7 bases, J lost 0 bases, and 4 bases stayed unmatched. This CDR3 region has 14 residues. The CDR3 nucleotides read TGCGCCAGCACCGGGACAGACAGCACAGATACGCAGTATTTT. Protein: CASTGTDSTDTQYF.

In its sample, this clonotype was seen many times. V gene TRBV9 combines with J gene TRBJ2-1; perhaps TRBD2 as D (6 bases). This CDR3 comprises 15 residues. Germline loops: CDR1 SGDLS, CDR2 YYNGEE. Trimming left V 3 bases short and J 0 bases short, with 10 bases between. The CDR3 loop reads CASSAGGPSYNEQFF. The CDR3, as DNA: TGTGCCAGCAGCGCCGGAGGGCCCTCCTACAATGAGCAGTTCTTC.

This clonotype was recorded at least ten times. The rearrangement uses TRBV7-2 and TRBJ2-2; D call uncertain. Germline values: CDR1 SGHTA, CDR2 FQGNSA. V was shortened by 5 bases and J by 2 bases, with 12 bases between the two germline ends. The CDR3 spans 15 residues. The CDR3 DNA is TGTGCCAGCAGCAATAGGCGGAGTAACACCGGGGAGCTGTTTTTT. Protein sequence: CASSNRRSNTGELFF.

This clonotype has at least ten counts. The CDR3 sequence is CASSQRATGTGNTGELFF. The CDR3 DNA sequence: TGCGCCAGCAGCCAAAGGGCTACCGGGACAGGGAACACCGGGGAGCTGTTTTTT. The chain is built from TRBV4-1 and TRBJ2-2, with 8 bases lining up with TRBD1. With V trimmed by 2 bases and J by 1 base, 9 bases remained unmatched. Germline assignment: CDR1 MGHRA and CDR2 YSYEKL. The CDR3 has 18 residues.

This clonotype showed up many times. The chain links TRBV14 to TRBJ1-2, with D tentatively TRBD1 (6 bases). The ends were cut back, 0 bases at V and 14 bases at J, with 16 bases in the middle. This CDR3 has 13 residues. Germline V gene sequence: CDR1 SGHDN, CDR2 FVKESK. CDR3 DNA: TGTGCCAGCAGCCAAGACGGACCTAGGGGGGCGACCTTC. This codes for CASSQDGPRGATF.